The clone carrying this T cell receptor beta chain was observed a few times. Its antigen is undetermined. CDR3 length: 16 amino acids. From germline, CDR1 is ENHRY and CDR2 SYGVKD. Trimming shortened V by 10 bases and J by 0 bases, and 16 bases separated the two germline ends. These data are taken from a study of beta chain features in type 1 diabetes. Findings and limits, study-wide: In all four CD4+ subsets, TCRB CDR3 length was significantly, moderately reduced in type 1 diabetes.

TCRB transcripts that were expressed got sequenced, as all of the isolated RNA had been reverse transcribed. The protocol was immunoSEQ multiplex PCR, while the TCRdb copy is restricted to in-frame clones and leaves out a portion. The data show about 710,000 clones, over 11% seen once. The receptor was derived from a man in his late teens or twenties with type 1 diabetes. The chain links TRBV10-3 to TRBJ2-6; the D is unclear. Input material: naive CD4+ T cells from blood. This chain's CDR3 is CATRILPSSGANVLTF. The CDR3, as DNA: TGTGCCACCCGGATATTACCCAGCTCTGGGGCCAACGTCCTGACTTTC.